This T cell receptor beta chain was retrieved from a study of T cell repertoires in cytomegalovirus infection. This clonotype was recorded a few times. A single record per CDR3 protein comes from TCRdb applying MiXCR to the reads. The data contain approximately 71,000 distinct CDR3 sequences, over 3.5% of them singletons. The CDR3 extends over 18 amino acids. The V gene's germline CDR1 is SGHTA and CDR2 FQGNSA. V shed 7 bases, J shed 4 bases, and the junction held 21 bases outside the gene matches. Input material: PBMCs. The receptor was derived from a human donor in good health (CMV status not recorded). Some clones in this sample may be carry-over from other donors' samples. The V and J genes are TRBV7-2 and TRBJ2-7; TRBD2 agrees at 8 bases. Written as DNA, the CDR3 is TGTGCCAGCACCCCAGAACCTAGCGGGTTTACCCCTTATTACGAGCAGTACTTC. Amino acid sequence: CASTPEPSGFTPYYEQYF.